This T cell receptor (beta chain) appears in the sequencing data of a study of blood T cell repertoires in COVID-19. About the research overall: From the United States, Italy and Spain came samples of acute and convalescent COVID-19. The cDNA or gDNA used as material had been derived from T cells, B-cell-depleted T cells, or PBMCs.

This clone appeared once. V lost 3 bases, J lost 3 bases, and 17 bases lay in between. The CDR3 covers 17 residues. Looked up from germline, CDR1 is KGHSH and CDR2 is LQKENI. As handled by the study authors: Reference gene primer amplification gave estimated nucleated cell counts. The repertoire was sequenced with immunoSEQ multiplex PCR; TCRdb's copy has only in-frame clones and lacks some. V and J calls and clone size are those listed in that table; D and trimming were worked out from the DNA. Of approximately 70,000 clones listed, 82% were seen once; the top ten hold about an eighth. This chain links TRBV18 with TRBJ2-2; tentatively, D is TRBD2 (5 bases). Input material: peripheral blood. This clonotype was sampled from a woman of 80 years or more with acute or convalescent COVID-19. CDR3 protein: CASSPLGGGGHTGELFF. The CDR3 bases are TGTGCCAGCTCACCCCTTGGCGGCGGAGGTCACACCGGGGAGCTGTTTTTT.